This is a list of T cell receptor beta chains from one sample in a study of cytomegalovirus exposure and HLA in healthy donors. Clones were sequenced by immunoSEQ multiplex PCR, and TCRdb holds only the in-frame ones, with some missing. The repertoire holds about 130,000 clones, with around 73% as singletons. The specimen sequenced was PBMCs. The origin of the receptors is a man aged 50 to 60 in good health and CMV-seronegative. The CDR3 runs from the conserved cysteine through the conserved F or W. Each record gives: D gene, V gene, clone size, J gene, CDR3 DNA, CDR3 protein. The D gene is left open where the match is weak. Not all rows give a size; the values are once, few, many and, for expanded clones, a class.

D gene: TRBD1
V gene: TRBV10-3
clone size: .
J gene: TRBJ2-7
CDR3 DNA: TGTGCCACAGTGACCGGGACAGGGTCTGGGGAGCAGTACTTC
CDR3 protein: CATVTGTGSGEQYF

D gene: TRBD1
V gene: TRBV2
clone size: .
J gene: TRBJ2-1
CDR3 DNA: TGTGCCAGCAGTCAGACAGGGGTCCCAAACAATGAGCAGTTCTTC
CDR3 protein: CASSQTGVPNNEQFF

D gene: TRBD1
V gene: TRBV15
clone size: .
J gene: TRBJ1-5
CDR3 DNA: TGTGCCACCAGCAGATCGGGACAGAGCAATCAGCCCCAGCATTTT
CDR3 protein: CATSRSGQSNQPQHF

D gene: TRBD1
V gene: TRBV18
clone size: .
J gene: TRBJ2-1
CDR3 DNA: TGTGCCAGCTCATCCGACAGGGACGGATTGCTGTTCTTC
CDR3 protein: CASSSDRDGLLFF

D gene: .
V gene: TRBV2
clone size: .
J gene: TRBJ1-1
CDR3 DNA: TGTGCCAGCATGGATGACGGAGGCACTGAAGCTTTCTTT
CDR3 protein: CASMDDGGTEAFF

D gene: TRBD2
V gene: TRBV6-1
clone size: .
J gene: TRBJ2-7
CDR3 DNA: TGTGCCAGCAGACTCACAGCGGGAGCTCCCGAGCAGTACTTC
CDR3 protein: CASRLTAGAPEQYF

D gene: TRBD2
V gene: TRBV4-3
clone size: few
J gene: TRBJ2-1
CDR3 DNA: TGCGCCAGCAGCCAAGTCTTAGCGGGATACAATGAGCAGTTCTTC
CDR3 protein: CASSQVLAGYNEQFF

D gene: .
V gene: TRBV9
clone size: .
J gene: TRBJ2-2
CDR3 DNA: TGTGCCAGCAGCGTAGAGTTAGCGCCCGGGGAGCTGTTTTTT
CDR3 protein: CASSVELAPGELFF

D gene: .
V gene: TRBV19
clone size: .
J gene: TRBJ1-1
CDR3 DNA: TGTGCCAGTAGTATTATGGACAGCGGGACCACTGAAGCTTTCTTT
CDR3 protein: CASSIMDSGTTEAFF

D gene: .
V gene: TRBV18
clone size: .
J gene: TRBJ1-1
CDR3 DNA: TGTGCCAGCTCACCACCGAGACAGGCGGATGAAGCTTTCTTT
CDR3 protein: CASSPPRQADEAFF

D gene: .
V gene: TRBV13
clone size: .
J gene: TRBJ1-6
CDR3 DNA: TGTGCCAGCAGCTTAGGCGTAGCGGGTGGAGTCTCACCCCTCCACTTT
CDR3 protein: CASSLGVAGGVSPLHF

D gene: .
V gene: TRBV20-1
clone size: few
J gene: TRBJ1-1
CDR3 DNA: TGCAGTGAACGGAGGGACACTGAAGCTTTCTTT
CDR3 protein: CSERRDTEAFF

D gene: .
V gene: TRBV2
clone size: .
J gene: TRBJ2-1
CDR3 DNA: TGTGCCAGCAGTGAGTCTGCAGGGGACCATGAGCAGTTCTTC
CDR3 protein: CASSESAGDHEQFF

D gene: TRBD2
V gene: TRBV29-1
clone size: .
J gene: TRBJ2-2
CDR3 DNA: TGCAGCGCCGGGGGGACTAGCGGGATCTTCAGATCCACCGGGGAGCTGTTTTTT
CDR3 protein: CSAGGTSGIFRSTGELFF

D gene: TRBD2
V gene: TRBV9
clone size: .
J gene: TRBJ2-1
CDR3 DNA: TGTGCCAGCAGCGAAACTAGCGGTAGCTCCTACAATGAGCAGTTCTTC
CDR3 protein: CASSETSGSSYNEQFF

D gene: TRBD2
V gene: TRBV7-8
clone size: .
J gene: TRBJ2-1
CDR3 DNA: TGTGCCAGCAGCCCCTGGGGGGGCAATGAGCAGTTCTTC
CDR3 protein: CASSPWGGNEQFF

D gene: .
V gene: TRBV28
clone size: .
J gene: TRBJ2-5
CDR3 DNA: TGTGCCAGCAGCGACCGGGGGACCCAGTACTTC
CDR3 protein: CASSDRGTQYF

D gene: .
V gene: TRBV27
clone size: .
J gene: TRBJ1-5
CDR3 DNA: TGTGCCAGCAGTCCTAGGACGGGGAATCAGCCCCAGCATTTT
CDR3 protein: CASSPRTGNQPQHF

D gene: TRBD1
V gene: TRBV29-1
clone size: once
J gene: TRBJ1-5
CDR3 DNA: TGCAGCGCCCTAGGGGGCTCCAATCAGCCCCAGCATTTT
CDR3 protein: CSALGGSNQPQHF

D gene: .
V gene: TRBV29-1
clone size: .
J gene: TRBJ1-2
CDR3 DNA: TGCAGCGTTGAAGAAGCAGGCCAATTCCTTTATGGCTACACCTTC
CDR3 protein: CSVEEAGQFLYGYTF

D gene: .
V gene: TRBV19
clone size: .
J gene: TRBJ1-5
CDR3 DNA: TGTGCCAGTAGTGTCAACAGGGCTCAGCCCCAGCATTTT
CDR3 protein: CASSVNRAQPQHF

D gene: .
V gene: TRBV27
clone size: .
J gene: TRBJ1-2
CDR3 DNA: TGTGCCAGCAGTTCCCCTGGGGGGTTTGGGGGCTACACCTTC
CDR3 protein: CASSSPGGFGGYTF

D gene: TRBD2
V gene: TRBV6-1
clone size: .
J gene: TRBJ2-1
CDR3 DNA: TGTGCCAGCAGTAAAGGACTGGGAGCGGGGGACTACAATGAGCAGTTCTTC
CDR3 protein: CASSKGLGAGDYNEQFF

D gene: TRBD1
V gene: TRBV18
clone size: .
J gene: TRBJ2-1
CDR3 DNA: TGTGCCAGCTCACCTCCTGACAGGGCAAGAAGCCTGTTCTTC
CDR3 protein: CASSPPDRARSLFF

D gene: TRBD1
V gene: TRBV28
clone size: few
J gene: TRBJ2-7
CDR3 DNA: TGTGCCAGCAGTCGGCGACCGGGACAGGGAACCTACGAGCAGTACTTC
CDR3 protein: CASSRRPGQGTYEQYF